One and the same sample provided the 3 T cell receptor beta chains below, sequenced in a study of molecular identifiers for immune sequencing clone quantification. TCRdb reanalysed the PCR reads using MiXCR and keeps one entry per CDR3 protein. The sample lists approximately 40,000 distinct CDR3 sequences, more than 20% seen once, with over 0.95% in the top ten. The sample taken for sequencing was naive CD8+ T cells from blood, with Jurkat cell RNA spiked in. Subset indicated: FACS-sorted CD8+CD4-CCR7+CD45RA+ naive T cells. All receptors come from a human donor in good health. Some libraries in this study had Jurkat cell RNA spiked in.

A remark on this clonotype: One end of the junction varies from germline; a read error may be responsible. V and J are TRBV7-9 and TRBJ2-5; no definite D call. This CDR3 contains 14 residues. Germline V CDR1 and CDR2: SEHNR, FQNEAQ (reference sequence). CDR3 coding DNA: TGTGCCGGCAGCTTAGTTGAGGCACAAGAGACCCAGTACTTC. It translates to CAGSLVEAQETQYF.

This clonotype was recorded at least ten times. The V call is TRBV4-3, the J call TRBJ1-3; possible D gene TRBD1, 5 bases. Trimming cost V 0 bases and J 0 bases, with 12 bases left between them. In germline, CDR1 is LGHNA, CDR2 YSLEER. This CDR3 is 17 amino acids long. The CDR3 region is CASSQDGGIGSGNTIYF. Written as DNA, the CDR3 is TGCGCCAGCAGCCAAGATGGGGGTATCGGCTCTGGAAACACCATATATTTT.

This clonotype was observed many times. The chain couples TRBV7-6 to TRBJ2-2; unclear D gene. The CDR3 loop spans 17 amino acids. V shed 5 bases and J shed 0 bases, with 16 bases lying between them. The germline gives CDR1 SGHVS, CDR2 FNYEAQ. The CDR3 nucleotides are TGTGCCAGCAGCCAAGACACCCCTACTGCGAACACCGGGGAGCTGTTTTTT. Translating it yields CASSQDTPTANTGELFF.